Listed below are T cell receptor beta chains from one sample, sequenced in a study of cytomegalovirus exposure and HLA in healthy donors. Here immunoSEQ multiplex PCR was the method, and the copy in TCRdb shows in-frame clones only, minus some. The table records more than 150,000 clones, approximately 80% of them present only once. The sequenced sample was PBMCs. Receptor source: a man between 18 and 29 years old in good health and CMV-seronegative. CDR3s include the opening cysteine and the closing phenylalanine or tryptophan. The order of the fields is J gene, V gene, D gene, clone size, CDR3 DNA, CDR3 protein. The D gene is left open where the match is weak. Clone size is given for some rows only: seen once, a few or many times, or a class if the clone is expanded.

TRBJ2-2,TRBV6-1,TRBD2,NA,TGTGCCAGCAGTGAAGCGTCTGCGGGGGGAGCGGAGCTGTTTTTT,CASSEASAGGAELFF
TRBJ1-4,TRBV5-6,NA,few,TGTGCCAGCAGCTGGGGGCCGGGGTATCGTGCAACTAATGAAAAACTGTTTTTT,CASSWGPGYRATNEKLFF
TRBJ1-2,TRBV6-5,TRBD1,once,TGTGCCAGCAGGCGGGGACAGACTAACTATGGCTACACCTTC,CASRRGQTNYGYTF
TRBJ1-2,TRBV5-4,TRBD1,NA,TGTGCCAGCAGCTTGGGACAGGGTCGATTAGGCTACACCTTC,CASSLGQGRLGYTF
TRBJ2-7,TRBV27,NA,NA,TGTGCCAGCAGTTTATCGTGGCAGGGGCCCTACGAGCAGTACTTC,CASSLSWQGPYEQYF
TRBJ2-3,TRBV18,NA,NA,TGTGCCAGCTCACCGAGGACTTCCACAGATACGCAGTATTTT,CASSPRTSTDTQYF
TRBJ2-7,TRBV7-8,NA,NA,TGTGCCAGCAGCCCGCGCGAGGGCAACTACGAGCAGTACTTC,CASSPREGNYEQYF
TRBJ1-3,TRBV6-1,NA,NA,TGTGCCGCCGACAGAGCCCTCTCTGGAAACACCATATATTTT,CAADRALSGNTIYF
TRBJ2-3,TRBV6-1,TRBD1,few,TGTGCCAGCAGTGATAAGGACAGGGGGTGGGATACGCAGTATTTT,CASSDKDRGWDTQYF
TRBJ1-1,TRBV5-1,NA,NA,TGCGCCAGCAAGCAATACAGGTTAGGGGACACTGAAGCTTTCTTT,CASKQYRLGDTEAFF
TRBJ1-2,TRBV5-1,TRBD1,few,TGCGCCAGCAGCGACGGGACAGGGGGCTATGGCTACACCTTC,CASSDGTGGYGYTF
TRBJ1-1,TRBV15,TRBD1,few,TGTGCCACCAGCGGCCGGGACAGCGACACTGAAGCTTTCTTT,CATSGRDSDTEAFF
TRBJ2-2,TRBV5-1,NA,few,TGCGCCAGCAGCTTGGCAGCGAACACCGGGGAGCTGTTTTTT,CASSLAANTGELFF
TRBJ2-7,TRBV7-8,NA,NA,TGTGCCAGCAGCTTAGACCCCGGTTCCTACGAGCAGTACTTC,CASSLDPGSYEQYF
TRBJ2-3,TRBV9,NA,NA,TGTGCCAGCAGCGTAGGCCCCCGGGAGTCCTCCCCAGATACGCAGTATTTT,CASSVGPRESSPDTQYF
TRBJ2-2,TRBV7-3,NA,few,TGTGCCAGCAGCTTAGGGCCGCCCCGGGAGCTGTTTTTT,CASSLGPPRELFF
TRBJ1-2,TRBV6-6,TRBD1,NA,TGTGCCAGCAGTCGTCGACAGGGGGCGTCCGCTAGCGGCTACACCTTC,CASSRRQGASASGYTF
TRBJ1-5,TRBV28,NA,NA,TGTGCCAGCACCTTGGGAGGGCATAGCAATCAGCCCCAGCATTTT,CASTLGGHSNQPQHF
TRBJ2-3,TRBV18,TRBD1,NA,TGTGCCAGCTCAGCTGGACAGGGGGCTGATACGCAGTATTTT,CASSAGQGADTQYF
TRBJ2-5,TRBV28,TRBD2,NA,TGTGCCAGTTTAGCGGGAGTTCATGAGACCCAGTACTTC,CASLAGVHETQYF
TRBJ2-1,TRBV13,TRBD2,few,TGTGCCAGCCTTTCCGGGACTAGCGAGCAGTTCTTC,CASLSGTSEQFF
TRBJ1-1,TRBV28,NA,NA,TGTGCCACCCAATTGGGGGGGGTGGACAGCCCGAACACTGAAGCTTTCTTT,CATQLGGVDSPNTEAFF
TRBJ1-6,TRBV2,NA,NA,TGTGCCAGCATGGGAGGTTCACCCCTCCACTTT,CASMGGSPLHF
TRBJ1-3,TRBV9,TRBD1,NA,TGTGCCAGCAGCGACCGGGACAGGGGGCTCGTCTCTGGAAACACCATATATTTT,CASSDRDRGLVSGNTIYF
TRBJ2-7,TRBV27,TRBD2,NA,TGTGCCAGCAGTTTAAGGCTAGCGGGAGGCTACGAGCAGTACTTC,CASSLRLAGGYEQYF
TRBJ2-7,TRBV10-3,NA,NA,TGTGCCATCAGTGAAGGGGTTAACGAGCAGTACTTC,CAISEGVNEQYF
TRBJ2-7,TRBV19,TRBD1,NA,TGTGCCAGTAGTGCCGGGACAGGGACCTACGAGCAGTACTTC,CASSAGTGTYEQYF
TRBJ2-1,TRBV7-9,NA,NA,TGTGCCAGCAGCTTAACAGGGTCGAGCTCCTACAATGAGCAGTTCTTC,CASSLTGSSSYNEQFF
TRBJ1-6,TRBV7-3,TRBD1,NA,TGTGCCAGCAGTGCCCAGGGGGGCCCTAATTCACCCCTCCACTTT,CASSAQGGPNSPLHF
TRBJ2-7,TRBV5-4,NA,NA,TGTGCCAGCAGCACGTGGACGGACACCTACGAGCAGTACTTC,CASSTWTDTYEQYF
TRBJ1-1,TRBV29-1,TRBD1,NA,TGCAGCGTGGGACAGGGTAACACTGAAGCTTTCTTT,CSVGQGNTEAFF
TRBJ2-7,TRBV2,TRBD2,NA,TGTGCCAGCAGCCCGGGACTAGCGGGGGTAGGCTACGAGCAGTACTTC,CASSPGLAGVGYEQYF
TRBJ2-7,TRBV19,TRBD2,once,TGTGCCAGTAGTCCCAGCGGGGGAAGGAACTACGAGCAGTACTTC,CASSPSGGRNYEQYF
TRBJ2-1,TRBV30,TRBD1,NA,TGTGCCTGGAGTGCTAAGACAGGGGTTCGTCGAAATGAGCAGTTCTTC,CAWSAKTGVRRNEQFF
TRBJ2-1,TRBV9,NA,once,TGTGCCAGCAGCGCCGGCTATAACAGTCGCGAGCAGTTCTTC,CASSAGYNSREQFF
TRBJ2-7,TRBV19,NA,once,TGTGCCAGTAGTATGAGTATCTCCTACGAGCAGTACTTC,CASSMSISYEQYF
TRBJ2-5,TRBV7-9,NA,NA,TGTGCCAGCAGCTTAGCTCGGAGGGTTGTAGAGACCCAGTACTTC,CASSLARRVVETQYF
TRBJ1-2,TRBV4-1,TRBD1,NA,TGCGCCAGCAGCCATGCGGGACAGCCCAGGTTCGGCTACACCTTC,CASSHAGQPRFGYTF
TRBJ2-7,TRBV2,TRBD1,once,TGTGCCAGCAAAGACAGGGATCCCTACGAGCAGTACTTC,CASKDRDPYEQYF
TRBJ2-1,TRBV30,TRBD2,once,TGTGCCTGGAGTGTTTCCGGGGGGATGTCCTACAATGAGCAGTTCTTC,CAWSVSGGMSYNEQFF
TRBJ2-1,TRBV9,NA,NA,TGTGCCAGCAGCTCTCCGGGTCGCGGGACTTCCTCCTACAATGAGCAGTTCTTC,CASSSPGRGTSSYNEQFF
TRBJ2-1,TRBV25-1,NA,NA,TGTGCCAGCAGTCAAAGGGGGTTTGCCTACAATGAGCAGTTCTTC,CASSQRGFAYNEQFF
TRBJ2-3,TRBV7-9,TRBD2,NA,TGTTCCAGCACCGACCGGGGGGATGCAGATACGCAGTATTTT,CSSTDRGDADTQYF
TRBJ2-7,TRBV6-1,NA,NA,TGTGCCAGCAGTGGAGGGAGCTCCTACGAGCAGTACTTC,CASSGGSSYEQYF
TRBJ1-4,TRBV6-5,NA,NA,TGTGCCAGCAGTGCGCAGGGTATGGCTAATGAAAAACTGTTTTTT,CASSAQGMANEKLFF
TRBJ1-3,TRBV2,TRBD1,NA,TGTGCCAGCAGTCCACAGGGGCGACGAAACACCATATATTTT,CASSPQGRRNTIYF